A selection of T cell receptor beta chains follows, all from one sample in a study of immune characterization of retroperitoneal liposarcoma. TCRdb recomputed calls from the PCR reads with MiXCR, one row per CDR3 protein. The sample has about 3,200 distinct CDR3 sequences; around 40% are singletons. Source material: tumor tissue. These receptors all come from a male donor with retroperitoneal liposarcoma. The CDR3 runs from the conserved cysteine through the conserved F or W.

V gene: TRBV6-6; CDR3 protein: CASRANVGEQFF
V gene: TRBV11-2; CDR3 protein: CASSFGLAGPPGYNEQFF
V gene: TRBV6-6; CDR3 protein: CASSAWAGGETQYF
V gene: TRBV6-6; CDR3 protein: CASSYGRATGGLQETQYF
V gene: TRBV6-1; CDR3 protein: CASRETSGRVDEQYF
V gene: TRBV7-2; CDR3 protein: CASSLTGVGTEAFF
V gene: TRBV12-3/TRBV12-4; CDR3 protein: CASSSSPGLAGGRQRLHNEQFF
V gene: TRBV6-1; CDR3 protein: CASSEVQEPYEQYF
V gene: TRBV10-1; CDR3 protein: CASSVGRVDEQFF
V gene: TRBV7-6; CDR3 protein: CASTPLGAVQETQYF
V gene: TRBV6-1; CDR3 protein: CAGGGFGFNEQFF
V gene: TRBV6-1; CDR3 protein: CASSEPTVSGANVLTF
V gene: TRBV6-1; CDR3 protein: CASSEFRRTGRFLGDQPQHF
V gene: TRBV27; CDR3 protein: CASSLQANTGELFF
V gene: TRBV4-1; CDR3 protein: CASSQERGAKLFF
V gene: TRBV7-8; CDR3 protein: CASSTSGRGETQFF
V gene: TRBV6-1; CDR3 protein: CASSELAGGPDTQYF
V gene: TRBV6-5; CDR3 protein: CASSYVGALRNEQFF
V gene: TRBV25-1; CDR3 protein: CASSQEGGTEAFF
V gene: TRBV7-6; CDR3 protein: CASSFPSGGQETQYF
V gene: TRBV12-3/TRBV12-4; CDR3 protein: CASSLTGDEQYF
V gene: TRBV7-3; CDR3 protein: CASSPGPGDPETQYF
V gene: TRBV6-4; CDR3 protein: CASSPSVSYNEQFF
V gene: TRBV6-1; CDR3 protein: CASNSGGTQYF
V gene: TRBV7-2; CDR3 protein: CASSSPPEGQETQYF
V gene: TRBV7-6; CDR3 protein: CASSSFPRGGQETQYF
V gene: TRBV7-2; CDR3 protein: CASSLGGYRETQYF
V gene: TRBV7-2; CDR3 protein: CASSLGQTSYNEQFF
V gene: TRBV7-6; CDR3 protein: CASSLGTAPGWLF
V gene: TRBV12-3/TRBV12-4; CDR3 protein: CASVRTGDINEQFF
V gene: TRBV6-1; CDR3 protein: CASLMDSNYGYTF
V gene: TRBV6-4; CDR3 protein: CASSDSAGGSTDTQYF
V gene: TRBV12-5; CDR3 protein: CASVQGQGGVETQYF
V gene: TRBV12-5; CDR3 protein: CASGQRQGPHSTEAFF
V gene: TRBV5-1; CDR3 protein: CASSQGPSYEQYF
V gene: TRBV12-3/TRBV12-4; CDR3 protein: CASSALTGGEQFF
V gene: TRBV6-6; CDR3 protein: CASRRTASTDTQYF
V gene: TRBV11-3; CDR3 protein: CASSLLGTGIQETQYF
V gene: TRBV11-3; CDR3 protein: CASSRKVATEAFF
V gene: TRBV7-9; CDR3 protein: CASSFQKGDGELFF
V gene: TRBV15; CDR3 protein: CATSRDQFVADTQYF
V gene: TRBV6-6; CDR3 protein: CASRRGRVHEQYF
V gene: TRBV7-6; CDR3 protein: CASSLLGDVSETQYF
V gene: TRBV6-1; CDR3 protein: CASSPDSQVLAKNIQYF
V gene: TRBV30; CDR3 protein: CACDRGLVDGYTF
V gene: TRBV12-3/TRBV12-4; CDR3 protein: CASSFNPGQGYEQYF
V gene: TRBV11-2; CDR3 protein: CASSPGTVIEQFF
V gene: TRBV7-3; CDR3 protein: CASSTHYGETQYF
V gene: TRBV4-1; CDR3 protein: CASSQARWDPNEQFF
V gene: TRBV12-3/TRBV12-4; CDR3 protein: CASSLATGAGELFF
V gene: TRBV12-3/TRBV12-4; CDR3 protein: CASSLSPLPQVGIQYF